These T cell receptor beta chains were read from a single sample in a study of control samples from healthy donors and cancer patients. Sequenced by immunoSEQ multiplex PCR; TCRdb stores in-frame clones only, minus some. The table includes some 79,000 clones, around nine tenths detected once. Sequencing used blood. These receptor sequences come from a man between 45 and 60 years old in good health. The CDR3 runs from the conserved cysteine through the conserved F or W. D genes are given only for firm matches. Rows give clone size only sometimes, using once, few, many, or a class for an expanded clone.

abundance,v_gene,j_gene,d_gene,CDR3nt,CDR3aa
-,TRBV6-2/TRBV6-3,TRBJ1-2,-,TGTGCCAGCAGTGATGTTAACGCCGGACAGCCGGATGGCTACACCTTC,CASSDVNAGQPDGYTF
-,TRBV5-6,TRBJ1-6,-,TGTGCCAGCAGCTTCCGAGGCGGGTCCTATAATTCACCCCTCCACTTT,CASSFRGGSYNSPLHF
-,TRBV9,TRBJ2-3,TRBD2,TGTGCCAGCAGCCCCCGACCCACTAGCGGGGGAAACACAGATACGCAGTATTTT,CASSPRPTSGGNTDTQYF
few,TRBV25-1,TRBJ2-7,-,TGTGCCAGCAGTGGCAGGATCTACGAGCAGTACTTC,CASSGRIYEQYF
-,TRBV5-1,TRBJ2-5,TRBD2,TGCGCCAGCAGCATTGGGGTACTAGCGGGGGAACAAGAGACCCAGTACTTC,CASSIGVLAGEQETQYF
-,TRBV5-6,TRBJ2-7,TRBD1,TGTGCCAGCAGCATATGGGACAGGGGGTTGGAGCAGTACTTC,CASSIWDRGLEQYF
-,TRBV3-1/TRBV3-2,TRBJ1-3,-,TGTGCCAGCAGCCAAGTAGGGTACTCTGGAAACACCATATATTTT,CASSQVGYSGNTIYF
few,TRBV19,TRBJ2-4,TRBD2,TGTGCCAGTAGACCCGGGGGGAATCCGAAAAACATTCAGTACTTC,CASRPGGNPKNIQYF
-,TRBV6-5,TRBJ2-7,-,TGTGCCAGCAGTTATGGTAGGAGATCCTACGAGCAGTACTTC,CASSYGRRSYEQYF
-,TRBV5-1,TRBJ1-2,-,TGCGCCAGCAGTTTTGCGGGGACTGCAGCCTCTGGCTACACCTTC,CASSFAGTAASGYTF
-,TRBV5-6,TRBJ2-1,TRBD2,TGTGCCAGCAGCTTACTAGCGGGGGGGCGGTACAATGAGCAGTTCTTC,CASSLLAGGRYNEQFF
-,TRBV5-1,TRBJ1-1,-,TGCGCCAGGAAGGGGGAGACAGAGGAAGCTTTCTTT,CARKGETEEAFF
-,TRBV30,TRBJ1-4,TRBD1,TGTGCCTGGAGTGTAGCGGTACAGGGGGCGGAAAAACTGTTTTTT,CAWSVAVQGAEKLFF
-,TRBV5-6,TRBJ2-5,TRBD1,TGTGCCAGCAGCCGGGACAGACAAGAGACCCAGTACTTC,CASSRDRQETQYF
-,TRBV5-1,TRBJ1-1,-,TGCGCCAGCAGCTTGGATGGGTCATTGGGTACTGAAGCTTTCTTT,CASSLDGSLGTEAFF
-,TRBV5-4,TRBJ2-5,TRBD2,TGTGCCAGCAGCCGCGGGCTAGCGGGGGGGCCAGAAGAGACCCAGTACTTC,CASSRGLAGGPEETQYF
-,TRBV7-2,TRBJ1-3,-,TGTGCCAGTGGACCTCCAAGCTCTGGAAACACCATATATTTT,CASGPPSSGNTIYF
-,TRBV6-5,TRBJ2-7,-,TGTGCCAGCAGTTATACGGGGATACACGAGCAGTACTTC,CASSYTGIHEQYF
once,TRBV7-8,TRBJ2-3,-,TGTGCCAGCAGCACGGGTCTCCTCACAGATACGCAGTATTTT,CASSTGLLTDTQYF
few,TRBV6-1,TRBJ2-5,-,TGTGCCAGCAGTGAGGACGGACGGTTCCAAGAGACCCAGTACTTC,CASSEDGRFQETQYF
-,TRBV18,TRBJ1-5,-,TGTGCCAGCTCCCCGGTGAAGGGGAGCCAGCCCCAGCATTTT,CASSPVKGSQPQHF
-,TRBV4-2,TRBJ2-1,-,TGTGCCAGCAGCCAATATCGGGGCACAGGGTACAATGAGCAGTTCTTC,CASSQYRGTGYNEQFF
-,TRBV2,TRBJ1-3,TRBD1,TGTGCCAGCACCAGGACAGGGTTAAACTCTGGAAACACCATATATTTT,CASTRTGLNSGNTIYF
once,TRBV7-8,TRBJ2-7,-,TGTGCCAGCAGCTTAGCGGACAGAATCAATGGGGAGCAGTACTTC,CASSLADRINGEQYF
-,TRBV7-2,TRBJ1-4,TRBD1,TGTGCCAGCAGCGAGAGGGGGCGGGATGATGAAAAACTGTTTTTT,CASSERGRDDEKLFF
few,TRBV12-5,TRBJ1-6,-,TGTGCTAGTGGTTTGGGGGGGAGAAATTCACCCCTCCACTTT,CASGLGGRNSPLHF
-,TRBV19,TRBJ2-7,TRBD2,TGTGCCAGTAGCCCGGGAGTGGCGGGGGGCTCCGAGCAGTACTTC,CASSPGVAGGSEQYF
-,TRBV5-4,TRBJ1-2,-,TGTGCCAGCAGCTTGGCGGGGACGGACAACTATGGCTACACCTTC,CASSLAGTDNYGYTF
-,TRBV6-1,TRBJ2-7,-,TGTGCCAGCAGTGAAGAGGGGTACGAGCAGTACTTC,CASSEEGYEQYF
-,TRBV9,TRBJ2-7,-,TGTGCCAGCAGCGTAGCTGCAGGGATAGACGAGCAGTACTTC,CASSVAAGIDEQYF
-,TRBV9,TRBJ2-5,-,TGTGCCAGCAGCCCCGCCCGAAGGAGTCGGGAGACCCAGTACTTC,CASSPARRSRETQYF
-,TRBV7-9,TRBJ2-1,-,TGTGCCAGTAGTTCAACGAGCTCCTACAATGAGCAGTTCTTC,CASSSTSSYNEQFF
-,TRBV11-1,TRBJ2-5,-,TGTGCCAGCAGCTTTGAGACAGAATACCAAGAGACCCAGTACTTC,CASSFETEYQETQYF
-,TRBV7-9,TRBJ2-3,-,TGTGCCAGCAGCCCCGAGTTTGGGGCCACAGATACGCAGTATTTT,CASSPEFGATDTQYF
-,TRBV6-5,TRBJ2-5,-,TGTGCCACCCGCTTGGGACTTGGGGAGACCCAGTACTTC,CATRLGLGETQYF
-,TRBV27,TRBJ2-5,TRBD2,TGTGCCAGCAGTTCGGCTAGCGGGGGGGCTGAGACCCAGTACTTC,CASSSASGGAETQYF
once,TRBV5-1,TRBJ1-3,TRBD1,TGCGCCAGCAGCCCGGGACAGGGGGCCTCTGGAAACACCATATATTTT,CASSPGQGASGNTIYF
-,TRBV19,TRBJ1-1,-,TGTGCCAGTAGTATAGATTCCAGATTGAACACTGAAGCTTTCTTT,CASSIDSRLNTEAFF
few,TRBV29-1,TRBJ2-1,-,TGCAGCGTTGGACCGTCCACCTACAATGAGCAGTTCTTC,CSVGPSTYNEQFF
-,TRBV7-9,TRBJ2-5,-,TGTGCCAGCAGCCAAGACAGAGTGGAAGAGACCCAGTACTTC,CASSQDRVEETQYF
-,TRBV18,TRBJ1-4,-,TGTGCCAGCTCACCCGTGGATCTTGCAGGCGATGAAAAACTGTTTTTT,CASSPVDLAGDEKLFF
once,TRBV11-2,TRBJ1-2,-,TGTGCCAGCAGCTTAGGGTTATCGCCCTATGGCTACACCTTC,CASSLGLSPYGYTF
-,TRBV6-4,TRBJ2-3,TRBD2,TGTGCCAGCTCCGTTGAGCGGGGGAGCACAGATACGCAGTATTTT,CASSVERGSTDTQYF
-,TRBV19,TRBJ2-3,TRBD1,TGTGCCAGTAGTCCTGGACAGGGGGAGTCAGATACGCAGTATTTT,CASSPGQGESDTQYF
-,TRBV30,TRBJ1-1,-,TGTGCCTCGGAGAGAGGGACTGAAGCTTTCTTT,CASERGTEAFF
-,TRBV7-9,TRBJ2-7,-,TGTGCCAGCAGCTTAGCGTCGGACATCTCGGGCTCCTACGAGCAGTACTTC,CASSLASDISGSYEQYF
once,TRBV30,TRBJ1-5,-,TGTGCCTGGAGTGTGGCAGGGAACAATCAGCCCCAGCATTTT,CAWSVAGNNQPQHF
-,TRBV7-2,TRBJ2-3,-,TGTGCCAGCAGCCCCAGCACAGATACGCAGTATTTT,CASSPSTDTQYF
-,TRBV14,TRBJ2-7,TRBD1,TGTGCCAGCAGCCCTAGACAGGGCTCCTACGAGCAGTACTTC,CASSPRQGSYEQYF
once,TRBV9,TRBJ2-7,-,TGTGCCAGCAGCGTAGCGTCCACCCCAGAGGAGCAGTACTTC,CASSVASTPEEQYF
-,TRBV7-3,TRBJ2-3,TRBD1,TGTGCCAGCAGTCTCGCGGGACAGGGAACGATGGATACGCAGTATTTT,CASSLAGQGTMDTQYF
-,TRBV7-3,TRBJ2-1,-,TGTGCCAGCAGCTTAGAGGGGAGCTCCTACAATGAGCAGTTCTTC,CASSLEGSSYNEQFF